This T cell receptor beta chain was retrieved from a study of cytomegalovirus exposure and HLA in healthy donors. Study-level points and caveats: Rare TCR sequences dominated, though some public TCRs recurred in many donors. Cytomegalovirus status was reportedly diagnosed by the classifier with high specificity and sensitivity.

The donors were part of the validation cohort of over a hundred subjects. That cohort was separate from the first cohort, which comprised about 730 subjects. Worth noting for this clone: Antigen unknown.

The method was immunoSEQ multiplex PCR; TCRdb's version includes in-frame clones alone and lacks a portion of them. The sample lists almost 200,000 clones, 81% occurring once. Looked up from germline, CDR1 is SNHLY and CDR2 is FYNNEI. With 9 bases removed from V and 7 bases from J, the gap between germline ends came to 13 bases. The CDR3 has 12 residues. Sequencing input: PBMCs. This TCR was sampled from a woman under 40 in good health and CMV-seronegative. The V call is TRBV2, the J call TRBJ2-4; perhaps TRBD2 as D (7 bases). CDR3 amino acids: CASGGAGNIQYF. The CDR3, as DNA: TGTGCCAGTGGGGGGGCAGGGAACATTCAGTACTTC.